The 18 T cell receptor beta chains presented below share a single source sample, sequenced in a study of CD8 T cells in ankylosing spondylitis. TCRdb processed the 5' RACE reads anew with MiXCR; each CDR3 protein has one entry. The table shows under 35,000 distinct CDR3 sequences, with about 6.8% occurring only once. Sequencing was performed on blood, either unsorted or a sorted T cell fraction (not recorded which). These receptors were taken from a male donor with ankylosing spondylitis or in good health (not recorded which).

This clonotype came up a few times. V is TRBV6-6 and J is TRBJ2-5; D unclear. The CDR3 sequence is 13 residues long. Trimming cost V 3 bases and J 0 bases, with 5 bases left between them. Germline loops: CDR1 MNHNY, CDR2 SVGAGI (reference sequence). As DNA, the CDR3 is TGTGCCAGCAGTTATCCAAACCAAGAGACCCAGTACTTC. The encoded protein is CASSYPNQETQYF.

With respect to this clonotype: This may be a read error: a much more frequent sequence differs by one nucleotide. The V gene is TRBV4-2, the J gene TRBJ1-2; D is possibly TRBD1 (5 bases). Germline CDR1 and CDR2: LGHNA and YNFKEQ. Trimming removed 1 base from V and 10 bases from J, with 16 bases in between. CDR3 length: 14 residues. CDR3 sequence: CASSQAAGIIPYTF. The CDR3 DNA reads TGTGCCAGCAGCCAAGCTGCAGGGATAATTCCCTACACCTTC.

This clonotype was seen at least ten times. V usage is TRBV10-3 and J usage is TRBJ2-7, with D maybe TRBD2 (6 bases). V shed 4 bases and J shed 2 bases, with 9 bases lying between them. Germline lookup yields CDR1 ENHRY and CDR2 SYGVKD. This CDR3 is 13 amino acids long. The DNA for the CDR3 is TGTGCCATCAGTGCCCCGGGGGCCTACGAGCAGTACTTC. Translation gives CAISAPGAYEQYF.

This clonotype was observed many times. The chain recombines TRBV20-1 with TRBJ2-7; 7 positions agree with TRBD1. V was clipped by 6 bases and J by 3 bases; unmatched bases: 11. Germline lookup yields CDR1 DFQATT and CDR2 SNEGSKA (reference sequence). CDR3 length: 14 amino acids. The CDR3 DNA follows: TGCAGTGCCCTCCGGGACAGCACCAACTACGAGCAGTACTTC. Translated, it gives CSALRDSTNYEQYF.

This clonotype is large (0.1 to 1%). This rearrangement joins TRBV27 to TRBJ2-2, with D unresolved. The CDR3 sequence is 12 residues long. V was clipped by 3 bases and J by 4 bases, with 3 bases between them. The germline gives CDR1 MNHEY, CDR2 SMNVEV (reference sequence). CDR3 residues: CASSFSTGELFF. For the CDR3, the DNA is TGTGCCAGCAGTTTTAGCACCGGGGAGCTGTTTTTT.

There are many counts of this clonotype. The gene calls are TRBV29-1 and TRBJ1-1; D possibly corresponds to TRBD1 (6 bases). CDR1 is SQVTM and CDR2 is ANQGSEA in the germline V gene. V lost 3 bases and J lost 5, with 13 bases in between. CDR3 length equals 13 residues. The CDR3: CSVEQGQGTEAFF. DNA for the CDR3: TGCAGCGTTGAGCAGGGGCAGGGGACTGAAGCTTTCTTT.

This clonotype was counted ten times or more. V gene TRBV28 combines with J gene TRBJ1-5, with unresolved D. The CDR3 loop spans 14 amino acids. Germline CDR1 is MDHEN and CDR2 is SYDVKM. Trimming left V 3 bases short and J 0 bases short, with 6 bases between. CDR3 nucleotides: TGTGCCAGCAGTTTCCCTCTTAGCAATCAGCCCCAGCATTTT. This codes for CASSFPLSNQPQHF.

This clonotype was observed many times. This rearrangement joins TRBV6-1 to TRBJ2-1, with D perhaps matching TRBD1 (5 bases). Germline lookup yields CDR1 MNHNS and CDR2 SASEGT. CDR3 length equals 14 residues. The CDR3 loop is CVSTTQGTQNEQFF. CDR3 bases: TGTGTCAGTACTACTCAGGGAACGCAAAATGAGCAGTTCTTC.

This clonotype was counted ten times or more. V usage is TRBV29-1 and J usage is TRBJ1-1; D is ambiguous. Germline CDR1 is SQVTM and CDR2 is ANQGSEA. This CDR3 has 11 amino acids. Trimming removed 4 bases from V and 5 bases from J, with 8 bases in between. CDR3 bases: TGCAGCGTTGTACTGGGGACTGAAGCTTTCTTT. Its protein is CSVVLGTEAFF.

This clonotype has at least ten counts. The chain joins TRBV3-1 to TRBJ2-2; the match to TRBD2 covers 12 bases. The germline V gene has CDR1 LGHDT and CDR2 YNNKEL (reference sequence). V lost 5 bases and J lost 4; bases outside the gene matches: 5. The CDR3 is 16 residues long. The CDR3, as DNA: TGTGCCAGCAGCGAACGACTAGCGGGGGTCACCGGGGAGCTGTTTTTT. This gives the protein CASSERLAGVTGELFF.

This clonotype came up a few times. The chain has TRBV29-1 and TRBJ1-1; 7 nucleotides line up with TRBD1. CDR1 and CDR2 from the germline V gene are SQVTM and ANQGSEA. The V segment lost 2 bases and the J segment 3 bases; nucleotides outside the gene matches: 6. This CDR3 has 14 amino acids. CDR3 nucleotide sequence: TGCAGCGTTGAAAACAGGGGAAGGGACACTGAAGCTTTCTTT. Amino acids: CSVENRGRDTEAFF. Full variable domain (remainder filled in from reference TRBV29-1 and TRBJ1-1): SAVISQKPSRDICQRGTSLTIQCQVDSQVTMMFWYRQQPGQSLTLIATANQGSEATYESGFVIDKFPISRPNLTFSTLTVSNMSPEDSSIYLCSVENRGRDTEAFFGQGTRLTVV.

This clonotype occurred many times. The rearrangement links TRBV11-2 to TRBJ2-1; TRBD1 might be the D (5 bases). Trimming pared 2 bases from V and 3 bases from J, leaving 17 bases between. The germline V gene encodes CDR1 SGHAT and CDR2 FQNNGV. The CDR3 contains 17 residues. As DNA, the CDR3 is TGTGCCAGCAGCTTATTCGTCCGGCAGGGAAGCTACAATGAGCAGTTCTTC. The encoded protein is CASSLFVRQGSYNEQFF. The full variable domain, completed using reference TRBV11-2 and TRBJ2-1, is EAGVAQSPRYKIIEKRQSVAFWCNPISGHATLYWYQQILGQGPKLLIQFQNNGVVDDSQLPKDRFSAERLKGVDSTLKIQPAKLEDSAVYLCASSLFVRQGSYNEQFFGPGTRLTVL.

This clonotype was counted at least ten times. The gene calls are TRBV3-1 and TRBJ1-1, with D perhaps matching TRBD1 (6 bases). CDR1 LGHDT and CDR2 YNNKEL come from the germline V gene (reference sequence). The CDR3 consists of 15 residues. Trimming took off 6 bases at V and 0 bases at J, with 14 bases between the two ends. CDR3 amino acids: CASSFSGALNTEAFF. CDR3 in DNA: TGTGCCAGCAGTTTTTCAGGGGCCCTGAACACTGAAGCTTTCTTT. The variable domain in full, completed from reference TRBV3-1 and TRBJ1-1, reads DTAVSQTPKYLVTQMGNDKSIKCEQNLGHDTMYWYKQDSKKFLKIMFSYNNKELIINETVPNRFSPKSPDKAHLNLHINSLELGDSAVYFCASSFSGALNTEAFFGQGTRLTVV.

At least ten counts were recorded for this clonotype. The J gene is TRBJ2-7, the V gene TRBV6-5, with D unresolved. The CDR3 runs to 12 residues. Looked up from germline, CDR1 is MNHEY and CDR2 is SVGAGI. Trimming left V 5 bases short and J 7 bases short, with 12 bases between. The DNA for the CDR3 is TGTGCCAGCAGTCGGGCGGACGGTGAGCAGTACTTC. The encoded protein is CASSRADGEQYF.

This clonotype was counted many times. The chain employs TRBV5-1 and TRBJ2-3, with D uncertain. Trimming left V 1 base short and J 5 bases short, with 11 bases between. The germline gives CDR1 SGHRS, CDR2 YFSETQ. The CDR3 contains 14 residues. CDR3 DNA sequence: TGCGCCAGCAGCTTGTTGCAGTCGAGAGATACGCAGTATTTT. The encoded protein is CASSLLQSRDTQYF.

In this sample, this clonotype turned up many times. The gene calls are TRBV29-1 and TRBJ2-5, with 14 bases lining up with TRBD2. CDR3 size: 15 residues. Germline loops: CDR1 SQVTM, CDR2 ANQGSEA. With 1 base clipped from V and 4 bases from J, the junction kept 2 bases outside the gene matches. In nucleotides, the CDR3 is TGCAGCGTTGAAGGGGGACTAGCGGGAGTAGAGACCCAGTACTTC. This sequence encodes CSVEGGLAGVETQYF. Full variable domain (outside the CDR3, taken from reference TRBV29-1 and TRBJ2-5): SAVISQKPSRDICQRGTSLTIQCQVDSQVTMMFWYRQQPGQSLTLIATANQGSEATYESGFVIDKFPISRPNLTFSTLTVSNMSPEDSSIYLCSVEGGLAGVETQYFGPGTRLLVL.

This clonotype was observed many times. J is TRBJ2-1 and V is TRBV28, with 8 bases fitting TRBD1. Germline CDR1 is MDHEN and CDR2 is SYDVKM. The V gene end was trimmed by 2 bases and the J gene end by 7 bases; junction bases not matched to a gene: 16. The CDR3 loop spans 18 amino acids. CDR3 sequence reads: CASSLLGQDTLKGNEQFF. The DNA for the CDR3 is TGTGCCAGCAGTTTACTGGGACAGGACACCCTGAAGGGGAATGAGCAGTTCTTC.

This clonotype was counted at least ten times. This rearrangement joins TRBV6-2 or TRBV6-3 to TRBJ2-7, with a tentative D call TRBD2 (5 bases). V lost 0 bases and J 2 bases, leaving 8 bases between the germline ends. The CDR3 covers 14 residues. Germline values: CDR1 MNHEY, CDR2 SVGEGT. CDR3 coding DNA: TGTGCCAGCAGTTACTCGGAGGAGGCCTACGAGCAGTACTTC. Amino acids: CASSYSEEAYEQYF.